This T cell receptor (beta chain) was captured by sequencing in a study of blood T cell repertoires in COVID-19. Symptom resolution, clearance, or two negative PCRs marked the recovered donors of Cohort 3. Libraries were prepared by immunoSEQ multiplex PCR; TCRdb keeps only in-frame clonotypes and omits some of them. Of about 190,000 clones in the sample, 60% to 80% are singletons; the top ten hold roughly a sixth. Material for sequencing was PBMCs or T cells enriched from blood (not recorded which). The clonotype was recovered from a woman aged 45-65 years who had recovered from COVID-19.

The CDR3 reads CAIEGRSTNEKLFF. The CDR3 nucleotides are TGTGCCATCGAGGGAAGATCAACTAATGAAAAACTGTTTTTT. This chain connects TRBV6-5 to TRBJ1-4, with D unclear. Between the trimmed V and J ends, which lost 10 bases and 0 bases, there was a span of 12 bases. CDR3 length: 14 amino acids. Per the germline V gene, CDR1 is MNHEY and CDR2 is SVGAGI.